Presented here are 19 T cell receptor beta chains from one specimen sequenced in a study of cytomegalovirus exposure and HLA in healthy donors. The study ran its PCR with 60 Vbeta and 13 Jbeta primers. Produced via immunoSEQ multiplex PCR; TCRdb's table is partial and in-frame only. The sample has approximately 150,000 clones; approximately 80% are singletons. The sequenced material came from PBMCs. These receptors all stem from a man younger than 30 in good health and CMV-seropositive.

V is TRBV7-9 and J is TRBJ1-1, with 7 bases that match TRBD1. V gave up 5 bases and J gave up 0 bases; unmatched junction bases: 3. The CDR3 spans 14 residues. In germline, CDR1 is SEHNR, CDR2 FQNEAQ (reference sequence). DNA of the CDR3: TGTGCCAGCAGCATGGGACAGATGAACACTGAAGCTTTCTTT. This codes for CASSMGQMNTEAFF.

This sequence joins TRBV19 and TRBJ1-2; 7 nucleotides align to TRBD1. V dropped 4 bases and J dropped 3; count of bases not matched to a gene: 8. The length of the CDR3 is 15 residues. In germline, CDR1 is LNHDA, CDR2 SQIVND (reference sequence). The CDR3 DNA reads TGTGCCAGTAGTAGCCCCAGGACAGGAGACTATGGCTACACCTTC. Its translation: CASSSPRTGDYGYTF.

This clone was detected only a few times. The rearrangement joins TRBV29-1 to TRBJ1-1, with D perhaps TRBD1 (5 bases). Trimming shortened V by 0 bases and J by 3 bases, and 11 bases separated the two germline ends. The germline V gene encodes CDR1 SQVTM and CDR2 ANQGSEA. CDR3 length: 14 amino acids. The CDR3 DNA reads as TGCAGCGTTGAAGATCTTCGGGGGGACACTGAAGCTTTCTTT. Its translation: CSVEDLRGDTEAFF.

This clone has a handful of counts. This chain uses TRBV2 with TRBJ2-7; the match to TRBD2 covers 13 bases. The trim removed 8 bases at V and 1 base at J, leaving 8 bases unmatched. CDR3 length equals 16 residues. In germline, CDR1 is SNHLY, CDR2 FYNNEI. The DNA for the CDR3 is TGTGCCAGCGGTCAAGGGACTAGCGGGGCTTCCTACGAGCAGTACTTC. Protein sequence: CASGQGTSGASYEQYF.

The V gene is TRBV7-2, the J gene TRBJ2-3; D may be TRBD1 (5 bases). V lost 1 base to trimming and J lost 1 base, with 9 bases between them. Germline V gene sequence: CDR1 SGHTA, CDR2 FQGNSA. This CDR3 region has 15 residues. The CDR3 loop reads CASSLVVGRTDTQYF. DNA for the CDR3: TGTGCCAGCAGCTTAGTCGTGGGGCGCACAGATACGCAGTATTTT.

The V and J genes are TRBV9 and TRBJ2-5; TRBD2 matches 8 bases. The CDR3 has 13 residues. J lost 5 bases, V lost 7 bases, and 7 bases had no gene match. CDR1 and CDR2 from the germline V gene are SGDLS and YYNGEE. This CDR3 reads CASAGGRGETQYF. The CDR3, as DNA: TGTGCCAGCGCGGGGGGCCGGGGGGAGACCCAGTACTTC.

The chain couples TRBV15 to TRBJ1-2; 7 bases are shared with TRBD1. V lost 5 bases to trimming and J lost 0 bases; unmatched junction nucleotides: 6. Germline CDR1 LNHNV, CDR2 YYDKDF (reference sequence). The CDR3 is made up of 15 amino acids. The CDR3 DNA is TGTGCCACCAGCTGGCCGGGACAGACTAACTATGGCTACACCTTC. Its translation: CATSWPGQTNYGYTF.

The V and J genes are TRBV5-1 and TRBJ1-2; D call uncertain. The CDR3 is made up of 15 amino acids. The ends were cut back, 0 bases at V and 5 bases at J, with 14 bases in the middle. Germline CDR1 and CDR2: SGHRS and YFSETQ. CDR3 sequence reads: CASSLEASQRYGYTF. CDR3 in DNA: TGCGCCAGCAGCTTGGAGGCCAGTCAGAGGTATGGCTACACCTTC.

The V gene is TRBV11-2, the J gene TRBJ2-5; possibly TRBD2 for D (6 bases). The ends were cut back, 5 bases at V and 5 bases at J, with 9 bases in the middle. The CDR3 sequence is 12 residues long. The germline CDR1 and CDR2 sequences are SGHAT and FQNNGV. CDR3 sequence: CASSRERETQYF. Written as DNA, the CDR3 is TGTGCCAGCAGCCGGGAGAGGGAGACCCAGTACTTC.

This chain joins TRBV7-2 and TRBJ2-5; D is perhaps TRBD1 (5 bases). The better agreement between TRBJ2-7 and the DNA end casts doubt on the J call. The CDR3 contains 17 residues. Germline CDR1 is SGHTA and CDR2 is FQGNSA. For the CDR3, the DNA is TGTGCCAGCAGCTTAGGATTGGCAGGGATGATAAGCTACGAGCAGTACTTC. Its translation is CASSLGLAGMISYEQYF.

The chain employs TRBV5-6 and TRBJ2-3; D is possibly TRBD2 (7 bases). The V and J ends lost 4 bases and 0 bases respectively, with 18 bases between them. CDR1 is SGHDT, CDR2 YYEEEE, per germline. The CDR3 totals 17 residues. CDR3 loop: CASSPEGGGVSTDTQYF. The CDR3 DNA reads TGTGCCAGCAGCCCCGAAGGGGGAGGGGTTAGCACAGATACGCAGTATTTT.

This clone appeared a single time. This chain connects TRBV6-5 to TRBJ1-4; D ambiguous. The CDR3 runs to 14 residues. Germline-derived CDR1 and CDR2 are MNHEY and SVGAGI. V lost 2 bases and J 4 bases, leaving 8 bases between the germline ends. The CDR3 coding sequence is TGTGCCAGCAGTTACGCCGGGAGTAATGAAAAACTGTTTTTT. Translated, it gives CASSYAGSNEKLFF.

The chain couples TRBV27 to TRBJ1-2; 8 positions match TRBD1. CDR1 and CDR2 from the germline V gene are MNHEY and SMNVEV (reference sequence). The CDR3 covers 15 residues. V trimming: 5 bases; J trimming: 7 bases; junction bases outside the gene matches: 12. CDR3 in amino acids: CASSPMDRVGIGYTF. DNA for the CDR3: TGTGCCAGCAGTCCGATGGACAGGGTGGGTATTGGCTACACCTTC.

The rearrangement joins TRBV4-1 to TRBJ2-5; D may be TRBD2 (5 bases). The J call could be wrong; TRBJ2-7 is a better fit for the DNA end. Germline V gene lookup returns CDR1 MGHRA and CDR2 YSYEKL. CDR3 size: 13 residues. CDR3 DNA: TGCGCCAGCAGCCTCCGGGAAGACGTCGAGCAGTACTTC. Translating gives CASSLREDVEQYF.

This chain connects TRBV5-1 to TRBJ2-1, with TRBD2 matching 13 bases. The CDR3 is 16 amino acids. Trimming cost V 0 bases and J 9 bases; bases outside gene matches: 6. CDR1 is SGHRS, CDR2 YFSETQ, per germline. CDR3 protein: CASSLATSGGAVEQFF. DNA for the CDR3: TGCGCCAGCAGCTTGGCCACTAGCGGGGGGGCGGTTGAGCAGTTCTTC. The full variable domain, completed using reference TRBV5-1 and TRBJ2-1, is KAGVTQTPRYLIKTRGQQVTLSCSPISGHRSVSWYQQTPGQGLQFLFEYFSETQRNKGNFPGRFSGRQFSNSRSEMNVSTLELGDSALYLCASSLATSGGAVEQFFGPGTRLTVL.

CDR3 sequence reads: CASSPTGTGGRKLFF. CDR3 nucleotide sequence: TGTGCCAGCTCACCTACCGGGACAGGGGGCCGGAAACTGTTTTTT. The chain has TRBV18 and TRBJ1-4; TRBD1 matches at 12 bases. Unmatched junction bases numbered 7, after V lost 3 bases and J lost 11 bases. The CDR3 is 15 amino acids. The germline gives CDR1 KGHSH, CDR2 LQKENI.

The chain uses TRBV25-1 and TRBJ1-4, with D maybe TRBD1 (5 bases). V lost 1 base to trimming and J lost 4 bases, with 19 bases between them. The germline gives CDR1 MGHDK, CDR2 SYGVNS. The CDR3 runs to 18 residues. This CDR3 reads CASSELGGGSTFNEKLFF. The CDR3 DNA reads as TGTGCCAGCAGTGAATTGGGCGGGGGAAGCACCTTTAATGAAAAACTGTTTTTT.

The CDR3 region has the DNA TGTGCCAGCAGCGCCCCGGGACAGGGGTACGAGCAGTACTTC. Translation gives CASSAPGQGYEQYF. The chain employs TRBV7-9 and TRBJ2-7; 10 bases map to TRBD1. Germline V gene sequence: CDR1 SEHNR, CDR2 FQNEAQ (reference sequence). The V gene end was trimmed by 5 bases and the J gene end by 4 bases; junction bases not matched to a gene: 5. This CDR3 contains 14 residues.

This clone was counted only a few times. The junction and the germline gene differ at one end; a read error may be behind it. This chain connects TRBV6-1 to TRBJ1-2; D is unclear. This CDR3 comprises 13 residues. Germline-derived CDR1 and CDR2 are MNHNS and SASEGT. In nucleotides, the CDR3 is TGCGCAGAAAGAAGTCCTCCACACTATGGCTACACCTTC. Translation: CAERSPPHYGYTF.